This TCR beta chain was identified during a study of radiation and T cells in renal cell carcinoma. Study overall: Nephrectomy followed 15 Gy stereotactic body radiation by 4 weeks.

There are 14 residues in the CDR3. Germline lookup yields CDR1 LNHDA and CDR2 SQIVND (reference sequence). V was pared by 6 bases and J by 3 bases, with 6 bases of the junction left unmatched. Assay: immunoSEQ multiplex PCR; the TCRdb copy retains only in-frame clones and omits some. Here the sample spans around 140,000 clones, approximately 87% being singletons. The time point denotes: baseline pretreatment blood. Treatment defined: 15 Gy SBRT to primary tumor, nephrectomy 4 weeks later. Clear cell pathology was present in this patient's renal cell carcinoma. This receptor was identified in a woman aged 45-65 years with renal cell carcinoma. The source was blood, collected from a patient whose treatment included radiotherapy and nephrectomy. The V call is TRBV19, the J call TRBJ2-7; 9 bases line up with TRBD1. The CDR3 spells CASRRRDRDYEQYF. CDR3 nucleotide sequence: TGTGCCAGTAGACGCCGGGACAGGGACTACGAGCAGTACTTC.